This TCR beta chain originates from a study of glioma-infiltrating T cells. The iRepertoire nested amplicon-rescue multiplex PCR amplified TCR alpha and beta CDR3s from RNA. One-step reverse transcription and amplification started from approximately 100-400 ng of tissue mRNA or PBMC total RNA. Via MiXCR, TCRdb re-called the multiplex PCR reads, giving one row per CDR3 protein. The table records 150,000 to 200,000 distinct CDR3 sequences, around 32% of them present only once. Points on this clonotype: Its antigen remains unidentified. A much larger clonotype is one base distant, so this may be a read error.

General observations from the study: Non-neoplastic patients had below-expected tissue-blood divergence, while all gliomas exceeded expectation.

Sequenced sample: glioma tissue, nonneoplastic brain tissue, or PBMCs (not recorded which). The source is a human donor with low-grade glioma or glioblastoma, undergoing nonglioma brain surgery, or in good health (not recorded which).

The CDR3 loop reads CASSFRLSGVSGELFF. CDR3 in DNA: TGTGCCAGCAGCTTTCGACTATCGGGAGTTTCCGGGGAGCTGTTTTTT. This chain joins TRBV7-2 and TRBJ2-2, with D possibly being TRBD2 (6 bases). Germline V gene data show CDR1 as SGHTA and CDR2 as FQGNSA. The CDR3 is made up of 16 amino acids. V was cut by 3 bases and J by 6 bases, with 17 bases left in between.